The 6 T cell receptor beta chains below were found in one sample sequenced in a study of blood T cells in healthy people across ages. A sample-barcoded 5' primer and a J-beta primer mix were used in a second PCR of about 7 to 11 cycles. TCRdb itself ran the 5' RACE reads through MiXCR, one entry per CDR3 protein. The repertoire holds hundreds of thousands of distinct CDR3 sequences, with more than 45% as singletons. The sequenced material came from blood. The receptors derive from a young man in good health.

The chain couples TRBV7-8 to TRBJ2-1, with 10 bases fitting TRBD2. The DNA end favors TRBJ2-7, so the J call may be wrong. This CDR3 is 18 amino acids long. CDR1 and CDR2 (germline): SGHVS, FQNEAQ. The CDR3 DNA is TGTGCCAGCAGCTTAACAGCGGGAGGGCCTGGATCCTACAATGAGCAGTACTTC. This gives the protein CASSLTAGGPGSYNEQYF.

The chain employs TRBV27 and TRBJ2-1, with unresolved D. CDR3 length equals 14 residues. Trimming removed 2 bases from V and 9 bases from J, with 14 bases in between. CDR1 is MNHEY, CDR2 SMNVEV, per germline (reference sequence). This CDR3 reads CASSLVLGGFEQFF. The CDR3 DNA follows: TGTGCCAGCAGTTTAGTCCTAGGCGGTTTTGAGCAGTTCTTC.

This clonotype was seen a handful of times. The chain uses TRBV29-1 and TRBJ2-7; TRBD1 is a possible D gene (6 bases). Between the trimmed V and J ends, which lost 8 bases and 5 bases, there was a span of 19 bases. This CDR3 contains 13 residues. From germline, CDR1 is SQVTM and CDR2 ANQGSEA. CDR3 coding DNA: TGCAGCTACATCGACGGACAGCTCGACGAGCAGTACTTC. It is translated as CSYIDGQLDEQYF.

The rearrangement uses TRBV12-3 or TRBV12-4 and TRBJ2-4, with D possibly being TRBD1 or TRBD2 (5 bases each). With the DNA end fitting TRBJ2-7 better, the J assignment may be wrong. The length of the CDR3 is 15 residues. The CDR3 is CASSSVEGPSYEQYF. For the CDR3, the DNA is TGTGCCAGCAGTTCCGTAGAGGGGCCCTCCTACGAGCAGTACTTC.

The chain joins TRBV4-2 to TRBJ2-5; TRBD2 matches 7 bases. V trimming: 1 base; J trimming: 11 bases; junction bases outside the gene matches: 19. Germline loops: CDR1 LGHNA, CDR2 YNFKEQ. CDR3 length equals 17 residues. The CDR3 protein is CASSQGSGDAYYNEQYF. The CDR3, as DNA: TGTGCCAGCAGCCAAGGAAGCGGGGACGCTTACTACAATGAGCAGTACTTC.

The V and J genes are TRBV20-1 and TRBJ1-4; 8 positions agree with TRBD1. From germline, CDR1 is DFQATT and CDR2 SNEGSKA (reference sequence). CDR3 length equals 13 residues. Losses at the gene ends were 5 bases for V and 7 bases for J; bases not matched to a gene: 6. CDR3 sequence: CSAPRGRGEKLFF. As DNA, the CDR3 is TGCAGTGCTCCCAGGGGGCGCGGTGAAAAACTGTTTTTT.